Given below is one TCR beta chain in context. Its antigen remains unidentified. The CDR3 spans 15 residues. J gave up 9 bases and V 2 bases, and 9 bases lay outside the gene matches. CDR1 is SGDLS and CDR2 is YYNGEE in the germline V gene. Sequencing was performed with immunoSEQ multiplex PCR; in TCRdb, only in-frame clones are kept and a portion is missing. The sample lists 100,000 or so clones; about 93% were seen once. This specimen comes from a study of graft-versus-host responses after intestinal transplantation. Study-wide context: Anti-thymocyte globulin was used for induction in all recipients, who then took tacrolimus and steroids for roughly three years. Overall study findings and caveats: Patients who carried graft-donor T cell macrochimerism also had high graft-versus-host to host-versus-graft clonal ratios in their allografts.

The chain recombines TRBV9 with TRBJ2-1; 9 bases are shared with TRBD2. The sequence was collected from a human donor who received an intestinal transplant. The specimen was unstimulated CD4+ T cells sorted from spleen or lymph node cells, collected before intestinal transplant. This CDR3 is CASSVWGGGAGEQFF. The CDR3 coding sequence is TGTGCCAGCAGCGTGTGGGGCGGGGGGGCCGGTGAGCAGTTCTTC.